These T cell receptor beta chains were read from a single sample in a study of T-cell reconstitution after alpha-beta-depleted transplantation in children. Via MiXCR, TCRdb re-called the PCR reads, giving one row per CDR3 protein. The table has about 610,000 distinct CDR3 sequences, approximately 10% seen once; the top ten hold 3.5% to 5%. The specimen comprised PBMCs from the stem cell graft donor, sampled from the stem cell graft. The receptors originated from a human donor who donated a stem cell graft to a child with acute myeloid leukemia. CDR3s leave out the opening cysteine and the closing phenylalanine or tryptophan. A clone size is listed for some rows: how often the clone was seen (once, few, many), or a class if it is expanded.

abundance: many
j_gene: TRBJ2-7
v_gene: TRBV6-1
CDR3aa: ASSETSGVTYEQY

abundance: once
j_gene: TRBJ2-1
v_gene: TRBV18
CDR3aa: ASSPLIHDNEQF

abundance: many
j_gene: TRBJ2-1
v_gene: TRBV11-3
CDR3aa: ASSRFSQSSYNEQF

abundance: many
j_gene: TRBJ2-7
v_gene: TRBV29-1
CDR3aa: SFAGVYEQY

abundance: -
j_gene: TRBJ2-3
v_gene: TRBV6-1
CDR3aa: ASSVEAGALDTQY

abundance: -
j_gene: TRBJ2-2
v_gene: TRBV9
CDR3aa: ASSPMGGTGELF

abundance: -
j_gene: TRBJ1-2
v_gene: TRBV7-2
CDR3aa: ASSLNRGNYGYT

abundance: -
j_gene: TRBJ1-4
v_gene: TRBV12-3/TRBV12-4
CDR3aa: ASREGTGAEKLF

abundance: few
j_gene: TRBJ2-7
v_gene: TRBV18
CDR3aa: ASSPVRDYEQY

abundance: -
j_gene: TRBJ2-3
v_gene: TRBV4-3
CDR3aa: ASSQGGISGHTQY

abundance: -
j_gene: TRBJ2-3
v_gene: TRBV20-1
CDR3aa: SAGTSGMTTDTQY

abundance: many
j_gene: TRBJ1-1
v_gene: TRBV6-1
CDR3aa: ASSAPRGNTEAF

abundance: once
j_gene: TRBJ1-2
v_gene: TRBV7-2
CDR3aa: ASSIGQGANYGYT

abundance: -
j_gene: TRBJ2-7
v_gene: TRBV7-6
CDR3aa: ASSLGETTEQY

abundance: -
j_gene: TRBJ1-5
v_gene: TRBV24-1
CDR3aa: ATSHQGSGQPQH

abundance: -
j_gene: TRBJ1-1
v_gene: TRBV30
CDR3aa: AWSRGLNTEAF

abundance: many
j_gene: TRBJ2-7
v_gene: TRBV3-1
CDR3aa: ASSHPPGTNSYEQY